These 22 T cell receptor beta chains originate from one sample sequenced in a study of T cell responses to AZD1222 COVID-19 vaccine. Assay used: immunoSEQ multiplex PCR; TCRdb lists only in-frame clones, some missing. The table records 110,000 to 150,000 clones, around 87% of them present only once. Sequencing was performed on peripheral blood, taken on day 0 of AZD1222 vaccination. All receptors derive from an adult in good health.

This sequence joins TRBV23-1 and TRBJ1-5; D call uncertain. TRBV23-1 is identified as an open reading frame with a role that is uncertain. CDR3 length: 15 amino acids. The V end was cut by 2 bases, the J end by 1 base, with 9 bases between. CDR3 bases: TGCGCCAGCAGTCAACCCGGGGAAAGCAATCAGCCCCAGCATTTT. Encoded protein: CASSQPGESNQPQHF.

The rearrangement joins TRBV2 to TRBJ1-2, with D perhaps TRBD1 (5 bases). From germline, CDR1 is SNHLY and CDR2 FYNNEI. The CDR3 sequence is 14 residues long. The germline V and J ends were trimmed by 2 bases and 4 bases, with 11 bases remaining between them. The CDR3 is CASSEYVGGYGYTF. The DNA of the CDR3 is TGTGCCAGCAGTGAATATGTGGGGGGCTATGGCTACACCTTC.

CDR3 residues: CASKEGGTQYF. Written as DNA, the CDR3 is TGTGCCAGCAAGGAGGGCGGTACGCAGTATTTT. This chain connects TRBV27 to TRBJ2-3, with D possibly matching TRBD2 (6 bases). CDR3 length equals 11 residues. V was clipped by 7 bases and J by 8 bases, with 10 bases between them. Germline V lookup: CDR1 MNHEY, CDR2 SMNVEV (reference sequence).

V usage is TRBV6-6 and J usage is TRBJ2-3; 8 nucleotides align to TRBD2. V gave up 0 bases and J gave up 6 bases; unmatched junction bases: 5. Germline CDR1 is MNHNY and CDR2 is SVGAGI (reference sequence). The CDR3 spans 15 residues. CDR3 protein: CASSYSGRASDTQYF. In DNA form, the CDR3 reads TGTGCCAGCAGTTACTCCGGGAGGGCCTCCGATACGCAGTATTTT.

The V and J genes are TRBV6-5 and TRBJ1-2, with D unclear. With 6 bases removed from V and 10 bases from J, the gap between germline ends came to 12 bases. The CDR3 extends over 11 amino acids. CDR1 MNHEY and CDR2 SVGAGI come from the germline V gene. The CDR3 reads CASRSTRVYTF. The CDR3 DNA sequence: TGTGCCAGCAGATCAACTCGGGTCTACACCTTC.

This sequence joins TRBV19 and TRBJ2-5; 8 positions agree with TRBD1. Germline CDR1 LNHDA, CDR2 SQIVND (reference sequence). The CDR3 totals 14 residues. After removal of 8 bases from V and 2 bases from J, the junction contained 7 bases not matched to a gene. The CDR3, as DNA: TGTGCCAGTGCTTTGACAGGGGCACAAGAGACCCAGTACTTC. Its protein product is CASALTGAQETQYF.

The V gene is TRBV3-1 (or the pseudogene TRBV3-2), the J gene TRBJ2-7; D uncertain. The ends were cut back, 2 bases at V and 0 bases at J, with 8 bases in the middle. Looked up from germline, CDR1 is LGHDT and CDR2 is YNNKEL (reference sequence). The CDR3 has 14 residues. CDR3 loop: CASSQRQSSYEQYF. CDR3 coding DNA: TGTGCCAGCAGCCAACGGCAGAGCTCCTACGAGCAGTACTTC.

This chain joins TRBV15 and TRBJ2-4; maybe TRBD1 (5 bases). V lost 7 bases and J 15 bases, leaving 31 bases between the germline ends. The CDR3 extends over 16 amino acids. The germline CDR1 and CDR2 sequences are LNHNV and YYDKDF (reference sequence). CDR3 nucleotides: TGTGCCACCAACACAGGAGAACCGACACCAATCCCACCCCTGTACTTC. This gives the protein CATNTGEPTPIPPLYF.

This chain uses TRBV20-1 with TRBJ2-3; D not resolved. V dropped 5 bases and J dropped 0 bases, with 3 bases sitting between them. Germline values: CDR1 DFQATT, CDR2 SNEGSKA (reference sequence). The CDR3 spans 11 residues. The CDR3 region is CSAGSTDTQYF. CDR3 in DNA: TGCAGTGCTGGGAGCACAGATACGCAGTATTTT.

The gene calls are TRBV7-3 and TRBJ2-7, with TRBD2 matching over 9 bases. J lost 2 bases, V lost 5 bases, and 10 bases had no gene match. Germline CDR1 reads SGHTA; CDR2 reads FQGTGA. The CDR3 is made up of 16 amino acids. The CDR3 DNA reads TGTGCCAGCAGCCCTCGACTAGCGGAATCTACCTACGAGCAGTACTTC. Translation: CASSPRLAESTYEQYF.

This clone was seen a single time. This chain connects TRBV5-4 to TRBJ2-1; D unresolved. The CDR3 extends over 13 amino acids. Germline V gene sequence: CDR1 SGHNT, CDR2 YYREEE (reference sequence). V was trimmed by 4 bases and J by 4 bases, leaving 9 bases between them. The DNA of the CDR3 is TGTGCCAGCAGCAACCGACCTTACAATGAGCAGTTCTTC. Translated, it gives CASSNRPYNEQFF.

The CDR3 coding sequence is TGTGCCTGGAGTGTAAGAGTGACCTCGGCTGAAGCTTTCTTT. This sequence encodes CAWSVRVTSAEAFF. The J gene is TRBJ1-1, the V gene TRBV30; D gene ambiguous. The germline V and J ends were trimmed by 0 bases and 6 bases, with 14 bases remaining between them. The CDR3 runs to 14 residues. Germline CDR1 and CDR2: GTSNPN and SVGIG (reference sequence).

This clone was detected only once. CDR3 in DNA: TGTGCCAGCAGCTATAGGACAATGCCACCTGAAGCTTTCTTT. Translation: CASSYRTMPPEAFF. V usage is TRBV7-9 and J usage is TRBJ1-1; the D gene is possibly TRBD1 (5 bases). CDR3 length: 14 amino acids. CDR1 SEHNR and CDR2 FQNEAQ come from the germline V gene (reference sequence). V lost 4 bases to trimming and J lost 6 bases, with 15 bases between them. Filled out from reference TRBV7-9 and TRBJ1-1, the complete variable domain reads DTGVSQNPRHKITKRGQNVTFRCDPISEHNRLYWYRQTLGQGPEFLTYFQNEAQLEKSRLLSDRFSAERPKGSFSTLEIQRTEQGDSAMYLCASSYRTMPPEAFFGQGTRLTVV.

The chain combines TRBV30 with TRBJ1-5; a weak D match, TRBD1 (5 bases). There are 15 residues in the CDR3. Germline assignment: CDR1 GTSNPN and CDR2 SVGIG (reference sequence). Trimming cost V 2 bases and J 2 bases, with 13 bases left between them. The CDR3 protein is CAWSFGGKGNQPQHF. The CDR3 coding sequence is TGTGCCTGGAGTTTTGGGGGTAAGGGCAATCAGCCCCAGCATTTT.

The V call is TRBV18, the J call TRBJ1-1; no firm D call. V lost 4 bases and J 5 bases, leaving 8 bases between the germline ends. This CDR3 is 12 amino acids long. CDR1 is KGHSH, CDR2 LQKENI, per germline. CDR3 region: CASSLLETEAFF. Here the CDR3 DNA reads TGTGCCAGCTCACTCCTGGAGACTGAAGCTTTCTTT.

The chain couples TRBV7-2 to TRBJ1-1; TRBD1 aligns across 9 bases. The CDR3 spans 17 residues. After removal of 1 base from V and 3 bases from J, the junction contained 9 bases not matched to a gene. Germline V lookup: CDR1 SGHTA, CDR2 FQGNSA. The CDR3 sequence is CASSLVRRGTGYTEAFF. The CDR3 DNA reads as TGTGCCAGCAGCTTAGTAAGGAGGGGGACAGGGTACACTGAAGCTTTCTTT.

The chain combines TRBV27 with TRBJ2-2; 8 bases agree with TRBD1. V shed 5 bases, J shed 10 bases, and the junction held 9 bases outside the gene matches. Germline CDR1 and CDR2: MNHEY and SMNVEV (reference sequence). The CDR3 runs 14 residues. The CDR3 loop reads CASSVLQGAEELFF. CDR3 nucleotides: TGTGCCAGCAGTGTCCTGCAGGGGGCGGAGGAGCTGTTTTTT.

This rearrangement joins TRBV3-1 (or the pseudogene TRBV3-2) to TRBJ2-1; 9 nucleotides match TRBD2. Germline loops: CDR1 LGHDT, CDR2 YNNKEL (reference sequence). The CDR3 runs 18 residues. V was clipped by 1 base and J by 7 bases; unmatched bases: 14. CDR3 sequence: CASSQVLLAGSRGNEQFF. Here the CDR3 DNA reads TGTGCCAGCAGCCAAGTCCTTCTAGCGGGAAGTAGAGGAAATGAGCAGTTCTTC.

This chain links TRBV9 with TRBJ2-5; D is perhaps TRBD1 (6 bases). CDR3 size: 13 residues. Trimming shortened V by 3 bases and J by 1 base, and 7 bases separated the two germline ends. Per the germline V gene, CDR1 is SGDLS and CDR2 is YYNGEE. CDR3 DNA sequence: TGTGCCAGCAGCGGAGGGGGCCAAGAGACCCAGTACTTC. Its translation is CASSGGGQETQYF.

This clone was detected only a few times. CDR3 region: CAWSATGFSNQPQHF. The CDR3 DNA reads as TGTGCCTGGAGTGCAACGGGCTTTAGCAATCAGCCCCAGCATTTT. The rearrangement uses TRBV30 and TRBJ1-5; D remains ambiguous. This CDR3 is 15 amino acids long. V was cut by 1 base and J by 0 bases, with 10 bases left in between. Germline CDR1 reads GTSNPN; CDR2 reads SVGIG (reference sequence).

V gene TRBV21-1 combines with J gene TRBJ2-7; the table gives TRBD1 as D, unverified against the DNA. TRBV21-1 is recorded as a pseudogene. This CDR3 is 15 amino acids long. The CDR3 coding sequence is TGTGCCAGCAGCAAAGCGGAGACAGACCTCTCCGAGCAGTACTTC. Translating it yields CASSKAETDLSEQYF.

The chain carries TRBV19 and TRBJ2-5, with TRBD1 matching over 8 bases. Trimming at V came to 5 bases and at J to 2 bases, leaving 4 bases not matched to a gene. The CDR3 loop spans 14 amino acids. The germline gives CDR1 LNHDA, CDR2 SQIVND (reference sequence). The DNA for the CDR3 is TGTGCCAGTAGTGTTCGGACAGGGCAAGAGACCCAGTACTTC. It translates to CASSVRTGQETQYF.